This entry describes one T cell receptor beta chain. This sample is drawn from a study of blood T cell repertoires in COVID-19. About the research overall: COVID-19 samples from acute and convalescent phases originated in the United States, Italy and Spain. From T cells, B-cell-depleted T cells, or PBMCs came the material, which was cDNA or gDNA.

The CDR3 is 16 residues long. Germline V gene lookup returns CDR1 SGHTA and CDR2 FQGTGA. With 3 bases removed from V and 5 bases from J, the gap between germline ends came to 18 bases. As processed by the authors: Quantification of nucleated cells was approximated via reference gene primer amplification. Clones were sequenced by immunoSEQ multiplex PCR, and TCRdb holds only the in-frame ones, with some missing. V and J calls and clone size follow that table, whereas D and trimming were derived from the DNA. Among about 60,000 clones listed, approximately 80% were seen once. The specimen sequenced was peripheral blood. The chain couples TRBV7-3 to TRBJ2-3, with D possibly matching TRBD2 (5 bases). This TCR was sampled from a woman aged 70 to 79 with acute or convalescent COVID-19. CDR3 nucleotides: TGTGCCAGCAGCTTTGGGATAACCCCAGAGGGAGATACGCAGTATTTT. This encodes CASSFGITPEGDTQYF.